This entry describes one T cell receptor (beta chain). The sample originates from a study of blood T cell repertoires in COVID-19. Study background: COVID-19 samples, acute and convalescent, were from the United States, Italy and Spain.

Deletions cut 5 bases from V and 1 base from J, with 14 bases between. CDR3 size: 15 residues. The germline V gene has CDR1 SGHAT and CDR2 FQNNGV. Using immunoSEQ multiplex PCR, the repertoire was profiled, and TCRdb retains in-frame clones only, with some absent. The sample has more than 40,000 clones, about 81% seen once; the top ten hold approximately 2.4%. The sequence derives from a man in his forties or fifties with acute or convalescent COVID-19. Material for sequencing was peripheral blood. J is TRBJ2-5 and V is TRBV11-2, with D perhaps TRBD1 (6 bases). CDR3 amino acids: CASSKNWGPQETQYF. The CDR3 nucleotides are TGTGCCAGCAGCAAGAATTGGGGGCCCCAAGAGACCCAGTACTTC.